This entry lists 27 T cell receptor beta chains sequenced from one sample in a study of shared clonotypes between healthy human individuals. This table comes from immunoSEQ multiplex PCR, and its TCRdb copy is limited to in-frame clones, with some not included. This table has approximately 2,000,000 clones, approximately 92% appearing once. Terminally differentiated effector memory CD45RA+ cells were left out of the naive CD8 fraction, which was CD45RO-negative and positively selected for CCR7. Sequencing used naive CD8+ T cells from PBMCs. All receptors come from a man between 18 and 35 years old in good health. Some clones in this sample may be carry-over from other donors' samples.

The chain employs TRBV2 and TRBJ2-3; 8 bases match TRBD2. The CDR3 consists of 16 residues. CDR1 SNHLY and CDR2 FYNNEI come from the germline V gene. V lost 3 bases and J lost 5; bases outside the gene matches: 10. The chain's CDR3 is CASSDGSAGVVDTQYF. CDR3 nucleotide sequence: TGTGCCAGCAGTGATGGGTCAGCGGGAGTTGTAGATACGCAGTATTTT.

V gene TRBV4-3 combines with J gene TRBJ2-7; 13 bases match TRBD2. The CDR3 spans 15 residues. Looked up from germline, CDR1 is LGHNA and CDR2 is YSLEER. Trimming took 4 bases from V and 5 from J; bases not matched to a gene: 5. DNA of the CDR3: TGCGCCAGCAGCCTAGGGACTAGCGGGATAGACGAGCAGTACTTC. This encodes CASSLGTSGIDEQYF.

The sample holds one count of this clone. The chain couples TRBV4-1 to TRBJ2-7; TRBD2 matches at 10 bases. Trimming took 2 bases from V and 3 from J; bases not matched to a gene: 13. CDR3 size: 18 residues. Germline values: CDR1 MGHRA, CDR2 YSYEKL. CDR3 region: CASSQRVSGRSAGYEQYF. CDR3 bases: TGCGCCAGCAGCCAACGAGTTAGCGGGAGGTCGGCGGGCTACGAGCAGTACTTC.

The chain combines TRBV6-1 with TRBJ2-2; D tentatively reads TRBD1 or TRBD2 (5 bases each). V shed 3 bases and J shed 1 base, with 12 bases lying between them. CDR1 MNHNS and CDR2 SASEGT come from the germline V gene. The CDR3 spans 16 residues. The DNA for the CDR3 is TGTGCCAGCAGTGATAGAGTGAGGGGGAACACCGGGGAGCTGTTTTTT. Translating gives CASSDRVRGNTGELFF.

This sequence joins TRBV18 and TRBJ2-3; possible D gene TRBD2, 6 bases. CDR3 size: 16 residues. Trimming pared 3 bases from V and 1 base from J, leaving 14 bases between. Germline assignment: CDR1 KGHSH and CDR2 LQKENI. The CDR3, as DNA: TGTGCCAGCTCACCTGCAGGGAGGTGGGGCACAGATACGCAGTATTTT. This translates into CASSPAGRWGTDTQYF. The full variable domain, with the rest looked up from reference TRBV18 and TRBJ2-3, is NAGVMQNPRHLVRRRGQEARLRCSPMKGHSHVYWYRQLPEEGLKFMVYLQKENIIDESGMPKERFSAEFPKEGPSILRIQQVVRGDSAAYFCASSPAGRWGTDTQYFGPGTRLTVL.

The rearrangement links TRBV30 to TRBJ2-3; D may be TRBD2 (5 bases). Germline CDR1 reads GTSNPN; CDR2 reads SVGIG (reference sequence). CDR3 length: 15 amino acids. The germline V and J ends were trimmed by 0 bases and 6 bases, with 16 bases remaining between them. This chain's CDR3 is CAWSVPGDTFDTQYF. CDR3 nucleotides: TGTGCCTGGAGTGTACCCGGGGATACCTTCGATACGCAGTATTTT.

The chain links TRBV27 to TRBJ2-6, with no clear D. V lost 2 bases and J lost 5, with 4 bases in between. The CDR3 covers 13 residues. Germline loops: CDR1 MNHEY, CDR2 SMNVEV (reference sequence). The DNA of the CDR3 is TGTGCCAGCAGTTTAGACCGGGCCAACGTCCTGACTTTC. Translated: CASSLDRANVLTF. Together with reference TRBV27 and TRBJ2-6, the CDR3 gives the full variable domain: EAQVTQNPRYLITVTGKKLTVTCSQNMNHEYMSWYRQDPGLGLRQIYYSMNVEVTDKGDVPEGYKVSRKEKRNFPLILESPSPNQTSLYFCASSLDRANVLTFGAGSRLTVL.

This rearrangement joins TRBV28 to TRBJ2-3, with TRBD1 matching 7 bases. CDR3 length: 16 residues. V dropped 6 bases and J dropped 11; count of bases not matched to a gene: 20. The V gene's germline CDR1 is MDHEN and CDR2 SYDVKM. CDR3: CASRQPEGQKQIGQYF. In nucleotides, the CDR3 is TGTGCCAGCAGGCAACCCGAGGGACAGAAACAGATAGGGCAGTATTTT. The whole variable domain, remainder taken from reference TRBV28 and TRBJ2-3, is DVKVTQSSRYLVKRTGEKVFLECVQDMDHENMFWYRQDPGLGLRLIYFSYDVKMKEKGDIPEGYSVSREKKERFSLILESASTNQTSMYLCASRQPEGQKQIGQYFGPGTRLTVL.

The V and J genes are TRBV2 and TRBJ1-1; 9 nucleotides match TRBD1. The CDR3 covers 15 residues. J was trimmed by 0 bases and V by 7 bases; bases with no gene match: 6. Germline V gives CDR1 SNHLY, CDR2 FYNNEI. The CDR3 DNA follows: TGTGCCAGCACCCGGACAGGGGAAATGAACACTGAAGCTTTCTTT. Translating gives CASTRTGEMNTEAFF.

The chain is built from TRBV9 and TRBJ2-1; TRBD2 matches at 10 bases. Germline CDR1 and CDR2: SGDLS and YYNGEE. The CDR3 spans 17 residues. The ends lost 4 bases at V and 7 bases at J; junction bases unmatched: 14. CDR3 nucleotides: TGTGCCAGCAGCTCCCAGGCCGGACTAGCGGTCGTTAATGAGCAGTTCTTC. It yields the protein CASSSQAGLAVVNEQFF.

The rearrangement links TRBV27 to TRBJ2-7, with D possibly being TRBD1 (5 bases). V was shortened by 7 bases and J by 7 bases, with 14 bases between the two germline ends. Germline values: CDR1 MNHEY, CDR2 SMNVEV (reference sequence). This CDR3 is 12 amino acids long. The DNA for the CDR3 is TGTGCCAGCACCGATGACAGTTTGGAGCAGTACTTC. Translated, it gives CASTDDSLEQYF.

This clone was seen a single time. The chain is built from TRBV13 and TRBJ2-5; tentative D call: TRBD2 (5 bases). The germline V gene has CDR1 PRHDT and CDR2 FYEKMQ (reference sequence). This CDR3 region has 15 residues. V was trimmed by 0 bases and J by 5 bases, leaving 13 bases between them. In DNA, the CDR3 is TGTGCCAGCAGCTTAGGCCCCGGGCTAGCTGAGACCCAGTACTTC. Translating gives CASSLGPGLAETQYF.

The chain combines TRBV10-3 with TRBJ2-3, with 9 bases fitting TRBD2. CDR1 and CDR2 from the germline V gene are ENHRY and SYGVKD. J lost 1 base, V lost 6 bases, and 5 bases had no gene match. The CDR3 totals 15 residues. This CDR3 is CAIRVAGVGTDTQYF. In DNA form, the CDR3 reads TGTGCCATCAGGGTAGCGGGAGTGGGCACAGATACGCAGTATTTT.

The CDR3 here is CASRLRQFYTDTQYF. CDR3 in DNA: TGTGCCAGCAGGCTCCGACAGTTTTACACAGATACGCAGTATTTT. This chain uses TRBV6-5 with TRBJ2-3; D may be TRBD1 (5 bases). The CDR3 loop spans 15 amino acids. The germline V gene encodes CDR1 MNHEY and CDR2 SVGAGI. V was pared by 6 bases and J by 2 bases, with 15 bases between.

CDR3 residues: CASSVSGSGGEQYF. Here the CDR3 DNA reads TGTGCCAGCAGCGTGAGCGGGAGCGGGGGCGAGCAGTACTTC. V and J are TRBV9 and TRBJ2-7, with TRBD2 matching over 8 bases. Germline V lookup: CDR1 SGDLS, CDR2 YYNGEE. With V trimmed by 2 bases and J by 6 bases, 7 bases remained unmatched. CDR3 length equals 14 residues.

The genes are TRBV5-1 and TRBJ1-4; the D gene is possibly TRBD1 (5 bases). The V gene lost 8 bases and the J gene lost 10 bases, with 18 bases spanning the gap. The CDR3 contains 13 residues. The germline V gene has CDR1 SGHRS and CDR2 YFSETQ. The DNA of the CDR3 is TGCGCCAGAATAGTGCGGGACGGCGGAAAACTGTTTTTT. Protein: CARIVRDGGKLFF.

V and J are TRBV23-1 and TRBJ2-1; TRBD2 agrees at 8 bases. TRBV23-1 counts as an open reading frame of uncertain function. The V gene end was trimmed by 9 bases and the J gene end by 6 bases; junction bases not matched to a gene: 10. The CDR3 length is 14 residues. The chain's CDR3 is CARRGAGEVNEQFF. The CDR3 DNA follows: TGCGCCAGAAGGGGAGCGGGAGAGGTCAATGAGCAGTTCTTC.

Note on this clone: This sample includes further DNA sequences coding for the same CDR3. The J gene is TRBJ2-5, the V gene TRBV7-9; D ambiguous. Trimming stripped 1 base from V and 5 bases from J, with 8 bases between. The CDR3 is made up of 13 amino acids. Germline V CDR1 and CDR2: SEHNR, FQNEAQ (reference sequence). This CDR3 is CASSLVLGETQYF. In nucleotides, the CDR3 is TGTGCCAGCAGCTTAGTCCTGGGGGAGACCCAGTACTTC.

The rearrangement joins TRBV2 to TRBJ2-2, with D possibly matching TRBD2 (5 bases). This CDR3 has 14 amino acids. V was clipped by 8 bases and J by 5 bases, with 15 bases between them. Germline V gives CDR1 SNHLY, CDR2 FYNNEI. CDR3 sequence reads: CASVVNSVTGELFF. CDR3 bases: TGTGCCAGCGTCGTAAATAGCGTGACCGGGGAGCTGTTTTTT.

The J gene is TRBJ2-7, the V gene TRBV7-8; 7 nucleotides agree with TRBD2. The junction had 7 bases not matched to a gene; V was cut back by 1 base and J by 4 bases. The CDR3 extends over 15 amino acids. CDR1 SGHVS and CDR2 FQNEAQ come from the germline V gene. CDR3 protein: CASSLEASGLYEQYF. CDR3 bases: TGTGCCAGCAGCTTAGAGGCTAGCGGACTATACGAGCAGTACTTC.

As regards this clone: The same CDR3 also results from other DNA sequences found in this sample. This chain joins TRBV27 and TRBJ2-6; 7 bases line up with TRBD1. In germline, CDR1 is MNHEY, CDR2 SMNVEV (reference sequence). The CDR3 contains 15 residues. V lost 4 bases to trimming and J lost 2 bases; unmatched junction nucleotides: 2. CDR3 sequence reads: CASSSRGPGANVLTF. CDR3 coding DNA: TGTGCCAGCAGTTCGAGGGGGCCTGGGGCCAACGTCCTGACTTTC.

The CDR3 nucleotides read TGTGCCAGCAGCCGCACTAGCGGGGTGACTAGCACAGATACGCAGTATTTT. It encodes CASSRTSGVTSTDTQYF. The V call is TRBV9, the J call TRBJ2-3; 10 bases agree with TRBD2. CDR3 length: 17 residues. Germline V gene data show CDR1 as SGDLS and CDR2 as YYNGEE. Trimming at V came to 4 bases and at J to 0 bases, leaving 8 bases not matched to a gene. Supplemented by reference TRBV9 and TRBJ2-3, the full variable domain reads DSGVTQTPKHLITATGQRVTLRCSPRSGDLSVYWYQQSLDQGLQFLIQYYNGEERAKGNILERFSAQQFPDLHSELNLSSLELGDSALYFCASSRTSGVTSTDTQYFGPGTRLTVL.

The chain couples TRBV11-3 to TRBJ2-1; TRBD1 matches 9 bases. The V gene's germline CDR1 is SGHNT and CDR2 YENEEA. The CDR3 is made up of 15 amino acids. The trim removed 5 bases at V and 8 bases at J, leaving 10 bases unmatched. CDR3 DNA: TGTGCCAGCAGCCAGTCATGGACAGGGGAGGATGAGCAGTTCTTC. It codes for CASSQSWTGEDEQFF.

Here the CDR3 DNA reads TGTGCCAGCAGCTTAACAGCACAGACTAACACTGAAGCTTTCTTT. This codes for CASSLTAQTNTEAFF. The V call is TRBV7-9, the J call TRBJ1-1; D ambiguous. Germline CDR1 reads SEHNR; CDR2 reads FQNEAQ (reference sequence). The V end lost 2 bases, the J end lost 2 bases, and 12 bases lay between the germline ends. CDR3 length equals 15 residues.

Of note for this clone: Other nucleotide sequences from this sample produce the same CDR3. The rearrangement joins TRBV7-8 to TRBJ2-7; D possibly corresponds to TRBD1 (6 bases). Germline CDR1 is SGHVS and CDR2 is FQNEAQ. The CDR3 runs to 16 residues. Trimming took off 5 bases at V and 1 base at J, with 18 bases between the two ends. CDR3 sequence: CASSSSGAGGSYEQYF. The CDR3 DNA reads as TGTGCCAGCAGCAGCTCAGGGGCGGGCGGTTCCTACGAGCAGTACTTC.

A remark on this clone: Being one base from a much bigger clone, this may be a read error. The chain carries TRBV11-1 and TRBJ2-2, with no clear D. The germline V gene encodes CDR1 SGHAT and CDR2 FQDESV (reference sequence). The V gene lost 2 bases and the J gene lost 2 bases, with 0 bases spanning the gap. The CDR3 runs to 12 residues. The CDR3 sequence: CASSLNTGELFF. The CDR3 nucleotides are TGTGCCAGCAGCTTAAACACCGGGGAGCTGTTTTTT.

A word on this clone: The sample contains more than one DNA sequence encoding this CDR3. V usage is TRBV19 and J usage is TRBJ2-5, with D possibly matching TRBD1 (5 bases). Germline V lookup: CDR1 LNHDA, CDR2 SQIVND (reference sequence). CDR3 length: 14 residues. With 1 base removed from V and 2 bases from J, the gap between germline ends came to 8 bases. Written as DNA, the CDR3 is TGTGCCAGTAGTATAGGGACATTTCAAGAGACCCAGTACTTC. It codes for CASSIGTFQETQYF.